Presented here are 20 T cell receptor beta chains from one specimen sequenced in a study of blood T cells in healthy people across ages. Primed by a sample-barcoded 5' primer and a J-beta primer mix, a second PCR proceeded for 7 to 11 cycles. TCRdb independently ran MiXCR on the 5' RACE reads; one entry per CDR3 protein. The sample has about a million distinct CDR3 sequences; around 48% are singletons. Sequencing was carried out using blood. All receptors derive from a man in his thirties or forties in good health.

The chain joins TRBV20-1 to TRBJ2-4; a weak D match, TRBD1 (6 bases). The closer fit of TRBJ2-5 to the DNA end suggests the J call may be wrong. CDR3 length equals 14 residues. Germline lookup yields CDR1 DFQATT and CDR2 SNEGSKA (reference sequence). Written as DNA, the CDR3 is TGCAGTGCTTCCCGACAGGAGGTGGGAGAGACCCAGTACTTC. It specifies CSASRQEVGETQYF.

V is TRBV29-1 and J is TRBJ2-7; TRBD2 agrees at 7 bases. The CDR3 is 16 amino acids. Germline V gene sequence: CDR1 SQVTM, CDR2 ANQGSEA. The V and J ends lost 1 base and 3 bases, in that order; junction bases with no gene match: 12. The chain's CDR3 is CSVEGWASGGNYEQYF. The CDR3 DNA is TGCAGCGTTGAAGGGTGGGCTAGCGGTGGGAACTACGAGCAGTACTTC.

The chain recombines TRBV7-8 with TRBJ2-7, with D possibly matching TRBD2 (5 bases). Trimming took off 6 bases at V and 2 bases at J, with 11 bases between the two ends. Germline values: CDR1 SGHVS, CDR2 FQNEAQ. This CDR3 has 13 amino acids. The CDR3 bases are TGTGCCAGCAGGGGGAGTGGGGCCTACGAGCAGTACTTC. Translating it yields CASRGSGAYEQYF.

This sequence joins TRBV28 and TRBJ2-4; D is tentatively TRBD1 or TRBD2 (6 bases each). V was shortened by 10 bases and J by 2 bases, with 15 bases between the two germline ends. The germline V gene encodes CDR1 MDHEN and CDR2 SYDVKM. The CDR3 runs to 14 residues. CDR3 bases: TGTGCCACTCGGAATGGGGGGCCCAAAAACATTCAGTACTTC. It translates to CATRNGGPKNIQYF.

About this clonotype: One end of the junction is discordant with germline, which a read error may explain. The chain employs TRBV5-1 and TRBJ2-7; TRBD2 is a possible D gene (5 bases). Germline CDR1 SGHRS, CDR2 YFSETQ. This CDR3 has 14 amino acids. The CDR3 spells CASSPSRASFEQYF. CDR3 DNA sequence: TGCGCCAGCAGCCCTTCGAGGGCCTCCTTCGAGCAGTACTTC.

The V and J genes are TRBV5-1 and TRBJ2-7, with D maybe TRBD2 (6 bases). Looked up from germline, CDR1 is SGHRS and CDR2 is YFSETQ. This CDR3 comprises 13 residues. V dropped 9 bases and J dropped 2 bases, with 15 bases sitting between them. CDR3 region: CANTGTSTYEQYF. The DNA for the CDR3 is TGCGCCAACACCGGGACTTCTACCTACGAGCAGTACTTC.

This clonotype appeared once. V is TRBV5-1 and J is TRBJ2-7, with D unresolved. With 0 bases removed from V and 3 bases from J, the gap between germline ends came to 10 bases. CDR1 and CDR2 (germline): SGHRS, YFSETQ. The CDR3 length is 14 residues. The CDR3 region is CASSLGGKIYEQYF. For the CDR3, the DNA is TGCGCCAGCAGCTTGGGGGGTAAGATCTACGAGCAGTACTTC.

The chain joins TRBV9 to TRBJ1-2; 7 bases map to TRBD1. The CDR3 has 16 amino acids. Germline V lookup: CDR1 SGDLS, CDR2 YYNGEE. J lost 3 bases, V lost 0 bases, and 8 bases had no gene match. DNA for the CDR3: TGTGCCAGCAGCGTAGGAGGGGGCCCCGCGGACTATGGCTACACCTTC. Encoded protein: CASSVGGGPADYGYTF. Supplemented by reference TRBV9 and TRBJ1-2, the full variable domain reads DSGVTQTPKHLITATGQRVTLRCSPRSGDLSVYWYQQSLDQGLQFLIQYYNGEERAKGNILERFSAQQFPDLHSELNLSSLELGDSALYFCASSVGGGPADYGYTFGSGTRLTVV.

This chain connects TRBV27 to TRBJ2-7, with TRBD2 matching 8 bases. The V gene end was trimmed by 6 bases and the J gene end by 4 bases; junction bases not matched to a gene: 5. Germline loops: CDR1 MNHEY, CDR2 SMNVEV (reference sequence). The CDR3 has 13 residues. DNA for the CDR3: TGTGCCAGCAGGCGGGGGGCGGGATACGAGCAGTACTTC. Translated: CASRRGAGYEQYF.

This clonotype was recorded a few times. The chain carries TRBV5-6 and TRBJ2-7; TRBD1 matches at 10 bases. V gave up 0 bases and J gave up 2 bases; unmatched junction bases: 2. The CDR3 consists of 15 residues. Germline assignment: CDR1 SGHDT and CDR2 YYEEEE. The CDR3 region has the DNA TGTGCCAGCAGCTTGGGGGACAGGGGAACCTACGAGCAGTACTTC. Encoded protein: CASSLGDRGTYEQYF.

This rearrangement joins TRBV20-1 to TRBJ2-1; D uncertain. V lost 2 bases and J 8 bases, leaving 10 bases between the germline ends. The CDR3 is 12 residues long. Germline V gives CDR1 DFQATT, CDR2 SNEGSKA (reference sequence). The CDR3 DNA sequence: TGCAGTGCTAGAATCGCAATCGATGAGCAGTTCTTC. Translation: CSARIAIDEQFF.

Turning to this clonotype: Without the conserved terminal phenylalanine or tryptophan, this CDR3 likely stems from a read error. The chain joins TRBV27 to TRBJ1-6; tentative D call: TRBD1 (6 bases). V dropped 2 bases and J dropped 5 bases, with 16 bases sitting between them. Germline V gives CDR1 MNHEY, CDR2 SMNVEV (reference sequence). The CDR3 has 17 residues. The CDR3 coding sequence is TGTGCCAGCAGTTTAGGTAGATTAGGGGGAAATAATTCACCCCTCCACCTT. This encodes CASSLGRLGGNNSPLHL.

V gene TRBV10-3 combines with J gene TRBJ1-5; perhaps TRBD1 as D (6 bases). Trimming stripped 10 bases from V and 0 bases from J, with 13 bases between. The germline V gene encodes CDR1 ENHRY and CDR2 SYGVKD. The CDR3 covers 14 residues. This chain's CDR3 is CASRTVSSNQPQHF. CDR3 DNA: TGTGCCAGCAGGACAGTTTCTAGCAATCAGCCCCAGCATTTT.

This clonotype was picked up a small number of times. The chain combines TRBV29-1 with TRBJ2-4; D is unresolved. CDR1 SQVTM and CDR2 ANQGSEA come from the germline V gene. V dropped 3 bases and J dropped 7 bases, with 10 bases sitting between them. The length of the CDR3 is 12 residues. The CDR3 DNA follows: TGCAGCGTTGATCTAGGAGTCAACATTCAGTACTTC. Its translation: CSVDLGVNIQYF.

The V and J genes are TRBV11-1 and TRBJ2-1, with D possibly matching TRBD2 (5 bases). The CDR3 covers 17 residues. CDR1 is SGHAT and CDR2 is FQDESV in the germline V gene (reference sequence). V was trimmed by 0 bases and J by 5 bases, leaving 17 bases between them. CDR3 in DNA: TGTGCCAGCAGCTTAGCGTCTGCGGCCCGGCGGGACAATGAGCAGTTCTTC. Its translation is CASSLASAARRDNEQFF.

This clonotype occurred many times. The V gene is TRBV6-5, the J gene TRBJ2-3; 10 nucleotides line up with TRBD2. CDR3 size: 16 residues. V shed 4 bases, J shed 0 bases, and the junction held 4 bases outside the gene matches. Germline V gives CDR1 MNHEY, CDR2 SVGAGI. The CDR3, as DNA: TGTGCCAGCAGTTTACTAGCGGGGTTTAGCACAGATACGCAGTATTTT. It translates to CASSLLAGFSTDTQYF.

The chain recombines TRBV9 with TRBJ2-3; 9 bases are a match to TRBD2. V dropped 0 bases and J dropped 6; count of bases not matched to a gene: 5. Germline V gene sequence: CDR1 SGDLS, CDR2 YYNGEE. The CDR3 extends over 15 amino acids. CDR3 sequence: CASSVVAGVGDTQYF. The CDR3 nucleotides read TGTGCCAGCAGCGTAGTAGCGGGGGTAGGTGATACGCAGTATTTT.

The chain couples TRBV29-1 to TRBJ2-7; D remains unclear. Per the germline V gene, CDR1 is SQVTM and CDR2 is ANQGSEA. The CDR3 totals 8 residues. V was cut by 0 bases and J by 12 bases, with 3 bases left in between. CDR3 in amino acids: CSVEDGYF. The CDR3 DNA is TGCAGCGTTGAAGATGGGTACTTC.

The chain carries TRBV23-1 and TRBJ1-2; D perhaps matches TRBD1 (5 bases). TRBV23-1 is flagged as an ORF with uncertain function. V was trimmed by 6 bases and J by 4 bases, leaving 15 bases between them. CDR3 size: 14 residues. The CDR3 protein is CASRSGPLFYGYTF. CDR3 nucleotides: TGCGCCAGCAGGTCGGGGCCCCTATTCTATGGCTACACCTTC.

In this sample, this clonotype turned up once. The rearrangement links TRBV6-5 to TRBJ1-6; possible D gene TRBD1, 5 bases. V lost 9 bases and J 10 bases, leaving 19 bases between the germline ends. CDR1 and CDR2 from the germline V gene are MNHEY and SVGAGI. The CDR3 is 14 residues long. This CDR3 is CASQEAAGGSPLHF. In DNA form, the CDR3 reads TGTGCCAGTCAGGAGGCGGCGGGGGGATCACCCCTCCACTTT.